This T cell receptor beta chain was captured by sequencing in a study of T cells in localized non-small cell lung cancer. Study-level results: Higher blood T cell density tracked longer overall survival. It remains possible that heterogeneity exists, since only one tumor region was sequenced.

To note about this clone: The antigen is unknown.

Germline lookup yields CDR1 SGHNT and CDR2 YYREEE (reference sequence). CDR3 length equals 16 residues. The V gene end was trimmed by 4 bases and the J gene end by 7 bases; junction bases not matched to a gene: 9. The data were produced by immunoSEQ multiplex PCR, yet TCRdb's version contains in-frame clones alone and is incomplete. The sample lists over 30,000 clones, roughly 85% seen once, with about 5% in the top ten. This sequence was found in a male donor older than 55 with stage II lung adenocarcinoma. This chain joins TRBV5-4 and TRBJ1-6, with TRBD1 identical over 9 bases. The sample was peripheral blood mononuclear cells, taken before any cancer treatment. The CDR3 loop reads CASSLPGTGTNSPLHF. The CDR3 DNA reads TGTGCCAGCAGCCTGCCAGGGACAGGGACCAATTCACCCCTCCACTTT.